Shown below are 15 T cell receptor beta chains from a single sample sequenced in a study of regulatory T cells in long-lasting Graves disease. This sample's time point: newly diagnosed GD, antithyroid drugs for less than 3 months. Making the TCR library involved RNA that had been extracted from PBMCs. HTBI primers from iRepertoire and Arm-PCR of CDR3 regions yielded the TCR beta libraries. TCRdb re-called the multiplex PCR reads through MiXCR, storing one row per CDR3 protein. The sample records around 330,000 distinct CDR3 sequences, more than 15% being singletons. Source: peripheral blood mononuclear cells (PBMCs), taken at new diagnosis, from a patient treated with antithyroid drugs. The receptors here all came from a female donor with Graves disease.

The table lists this clonotype with many counts. This chain links TRBV5-1 with TRBJ1-1, with D possibly matching TRBD1 (6 bases). Germline CDR1 is SGHRS and CDR2 is YFSETQ. This CDR3 is built from 17 residues. V was clipped by 0 bases and J by 2 bases, with 17 bases between them. CDR3 residues: CASSLGQDSSINTEAFF. The CDR3 nucleotides read TGCGCCAGCAGCTTGGGACAGGACTCGTCCATAAACACTGAAGCTTTCTTT.

There are many counts of this clonotype. The genes are TRBV12-3 or TRBV12-4 and TRBJ2-1; TRBD2 matches at 9 bases. The trim removed 8 bases at V and 7 bases at J, leaving 9 bases unmatched. This CDR3 spans 14 amino acids. The CDR3 protein is CASVGRREGNEQFF. DNA for the CDR3: TGTGCCAGCGTCGGGAGGCGGGAGGGGAATGAGCAGTTCTTC.

This clonotype has a count of ten or more. The gene calls are TRBV5-5 and TRBJ1-1, with unresolved D. The CDR3 extends over 11 amino acids. Germline CDR1 and CDR2: SGHKS and YYEKEE (reference sequence). Trimming removed 0 bases from V and 6 bases from J, with 3 bases in between. DNA for the CDR3: TGTGCCAGCAGCTTGGCCGCTGAAGCTTTCTTT. Translation: CASSLAAEAFF.

In its sample, this clonotype was seen many times. The gene calls are TRBV10-2 and TRBJ1-2; 7 positions agree with TRBD1. The V segment lost 8 bases and the J segment 2 bases; nucleotides outside the gene matches: 11. The CDR3 covers 15 residues. Germline V gene data show CDR1 as WSHSY and CDR2 as SAAADI. DNA for the CDR3: TGCGCCAGCCGGGACAGCCTCGCACCCAACTATGGCTACACCTTC. The encoded protein is CASRDSLAPNYGYTF.

This clonotype was seen at least ten times. The genes are TRBV7-8 and TRBJ2-7; D gene ambiguous. V gave up 3 bases and J gave up 0 bases, with 6 bases separating them. The CDR3 is 13 amino acids. Germline assignment: CDR1 SGHVS and CDR2 FQNEAQ. The CDR3 reads CASSFYSSYEQYF. CDR3 bases: TGTGCCAGCAGCTTTTACAGCTCCTACGAGCAGTACTTC.

This chain uses TRBV9 with TRBJ1-5; D possibly corresponds to TRBD1 (5 bases). This CDR3 region has 15 residues. The germline V gene has CDR1 SGDLS and CDR2 YYNGEE. Deletions cut 4 bases from V and 5 bases from J, with 16 bases between. The CDR3 DNA sequence: TGTGCCAGCAGCCCTGCGTGGGGGTTTGATCAGCCCCAGCATTTT. This codes for CASSPAWGFDQPQHF.

In this sample, this clonotype turned up many times. The chain is built from TRBV27 and TRBJ2-3, with no clear D. There are 12 residues in the CDR3. In germline, CDR1 is MNHEY, CDR2 SMNVEV (reference sequence). V was pared by 6 bases and J by 15 bases, with 19 bases between. The CDR3: CASSPIRPTFYF. For the CDR3, the DNA is TGTGCCAGCAGCCCCATTAGGCCCACGTTCTATTTT.

This clonotype occurred many times. The rearrangement links TRBV5-5 to TRBJ2-7; no reliable D call. The CDR3 sequence is 13 residues long. Germline CDR1 SGHKS, CDR2 YYEKEE (reference sequence). V was shortened by 2 bases and J by 0 bases, with 6 bases between the two germline ends. The CDR3 protein is CASSFKASYEQYF. CDR3 DNA: TGTGCCAGCAGCTTTAAGGCCTCCTACGAGCAGTACTTC.

The rearrangement uses TRBV5-1 and TRBJ2-1; D might be TRBD2 (6 bases). The germline gives CDR1 SGHRS, CDR2 YFSETQ. This CDR3 is built from 14 residues. Trimming cost V 5 bases and J 10 bases, with 19 bases left between them. In DNA form, the CDR3 reads TGCGCCAGCAGGGTAAGGGAGGCCCGGGTGGAGCAGTTCTTC. Protein: CASRVREARVEQFF.

The J gene is TRBJ2-7, the V gene TRBV4-2; TRBD2 matches at 7 bases. CDR1 LGHNA and CDR2 YNFKEQ come from the germline V gene. The CDR3 runs 17 residues. Trimming cost V 0 bases and J 2 bases; bases outside gene matches: 10. The CDR3 protein is CASSQEWRSSGAYEQYF. CDR3 sequence (DNA): TGTGCCAGCAGCCAAGAATGGAGGTCTAGCGGCGCCTACGAGCAGTACTTC.

Many counts were recorded for this clonotype. Here the CDR3 DNA reads TGTGCCAGTAGTATAGATCTGGAACTCTATGAGCAGTTCTTC. This sequence encodes CASSIDLELYEQFF. The chain employs TRBV19 and TRBJ2-1; no definite D call. V lost 0 bases and J 8 bases, leaving 11 bases between the germline ends. Germline V gives CDR1 LNHDA, CDR2 SQIVND (reference sequence). The CDR3 is 14 residues long.

The V gene is TRBV9, the J gene TRBJ2-1, with TRBD1 as a possible D gene (6 bases). The V and J ends lost 4 bases and 10 bases respectively, with 24 bases between them. The CDR3 runs 16 residues. Germline assignment: CDR1 SGDLS and CDR2 YYNGEE. The CDR3 DNA reads as TGTGCCAGCAGCCCCCCCAAGTTGGGTTTGACAGGAGAGCAGTTCTTC. The encoded protein is CASSPPKLGLTGEQFF.

Notes on this clonotype: The final CDR3 position lacks the conserved phenylalanine or tryptophan, pointing to a likely read error. The genes are TRBV2 and TRBJ2-7, with 12 bases identical to TRBD2. Germline CDR1 reads SNHLY; CDR2 reads FYNNEI. This CDR3 has 14 amino acids. The CDR3 spells CASSVGLAGREQYL. CDR3 DNA: TGCGCCAGCAGCGTGGGACTAGCGGGCCGCGAGCAGTACTTA.

This clonotype showed up many times. The rearrangement links TRBV20-1 to TRBJ2-3; D gene uncertain. Trimming stripped 3 bases from V and 1 base from J, with 11 bases between. The CDR3 totals 14 residues. Germline V lookup: CDR1 DFQATT, CDR2 SNEGSKA (reference sequence). CDR3 region: CSASESGGTDTQYF. Written as DNA, the CDR3 is TGCAGTGCTAGCGAGTCTGGGGGCACAGATACGCAGTATTTT.

Ten or more counts support this clonotype. The chain recombines TRBV27 with TRBJ2-5; a possible D gene is TRBD1 (6 bases). The CDR3 extends over 14 amino acids. Trimming shortened V by 10 bases and J by 3 bases, and 18 bases separated the two germline ends. CDR1 and CDR2 from the germline V gene are MNHEY and SMNVEV (reference sequence). CDR3 DNA sequence: TGTGCCACCTTGTTATTACAGGGTAAAGAGACCCAGTACTTC. Its translation is CATLLLQGKETQYF.